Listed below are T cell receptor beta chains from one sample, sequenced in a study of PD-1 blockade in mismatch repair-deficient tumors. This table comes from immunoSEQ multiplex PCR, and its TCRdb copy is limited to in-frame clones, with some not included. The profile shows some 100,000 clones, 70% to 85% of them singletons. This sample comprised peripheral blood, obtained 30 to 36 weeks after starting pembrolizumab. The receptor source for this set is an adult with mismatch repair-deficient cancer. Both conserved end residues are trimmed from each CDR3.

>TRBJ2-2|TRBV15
ATSRGSPPATSNTGELF
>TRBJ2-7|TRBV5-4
ASSLWGAIYEQY
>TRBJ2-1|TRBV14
ASSHFGLGDNEQF
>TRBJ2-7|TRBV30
AWSVGAEQY
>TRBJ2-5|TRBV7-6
ASSFTSGQGAGTQY
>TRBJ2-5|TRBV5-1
ASSLGQGVLETQY
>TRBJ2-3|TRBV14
ASSPTSTDTQY
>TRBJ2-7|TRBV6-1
ASSEGHYEQY
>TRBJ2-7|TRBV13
ASSPRTGYEQY
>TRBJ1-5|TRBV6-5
ASRWRKSEPQH
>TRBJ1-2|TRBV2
ASSERASDGYT